This T cell receptor beta chain is drawn from a study of blood T cell repertoires in COVID-19. Germline-derived CDR1 and CDR2 are SGHRS and YFSETQ. The CDR3 has 17 amino acids. After removal of 4 bases from V and 8 bases from J, the junction contained 12 bases not matched to a gene. Repertoires were generated with immunoSEQ multiplex PCR, while TCRdb's copy carries only in-frame clones and drops some. The sample contains 350,000 or so clones, roughly nine tenths of which appear only once. The sequenced material came from PBMCs or T cells enriched from blood (not recorded which). J is TRBJ2-1 and V is TRBV5-1; 13 bases fit TRBD2. The TCR sequence derives from a woman younger than 45 who had recovered from COVID-19. The CDR3 loop is CASSGGTSGILIDEQFF. Written as DNA, the CDR3 is TGCGCCAGCAGCGGCGGGACTAGCGGGATCTTGATCGATGAGCAGTTCTTC.